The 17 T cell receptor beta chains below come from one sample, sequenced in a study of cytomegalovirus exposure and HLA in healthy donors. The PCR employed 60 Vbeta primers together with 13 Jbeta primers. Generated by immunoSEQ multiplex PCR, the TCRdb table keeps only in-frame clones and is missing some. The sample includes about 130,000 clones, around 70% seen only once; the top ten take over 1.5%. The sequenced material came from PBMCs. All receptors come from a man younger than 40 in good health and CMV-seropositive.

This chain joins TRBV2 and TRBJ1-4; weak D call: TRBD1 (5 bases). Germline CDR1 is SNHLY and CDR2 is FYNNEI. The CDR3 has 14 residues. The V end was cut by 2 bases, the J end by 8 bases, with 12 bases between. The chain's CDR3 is CASSENSGNEKLFF. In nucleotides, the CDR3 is TGTGCCAGCAGTGAAAATTCAGGGAACGAAAAACTGTTTTTT.

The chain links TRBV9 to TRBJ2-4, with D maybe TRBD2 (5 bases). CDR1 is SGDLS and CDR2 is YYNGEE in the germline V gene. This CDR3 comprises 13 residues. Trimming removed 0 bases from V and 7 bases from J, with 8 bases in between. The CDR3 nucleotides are TGTGCCAGCAGCGTAGGCGAGGGTAACATTCAGTACTTC. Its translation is CASSVGEGNIQYF.

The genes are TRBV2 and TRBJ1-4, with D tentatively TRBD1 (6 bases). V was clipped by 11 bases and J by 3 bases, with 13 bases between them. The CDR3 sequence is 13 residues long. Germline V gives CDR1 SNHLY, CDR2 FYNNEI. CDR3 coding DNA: TGTGCCGGGAACAGGGAAGCTAATGAAAAACTGTTTTTT. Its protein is CAGNREANEKLFF.

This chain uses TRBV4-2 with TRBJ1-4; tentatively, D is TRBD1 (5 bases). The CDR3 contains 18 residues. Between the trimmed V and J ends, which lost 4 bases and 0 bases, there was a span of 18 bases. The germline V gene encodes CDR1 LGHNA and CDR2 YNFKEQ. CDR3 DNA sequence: TGTGCCAGCAGCCGGCAAGCCGGACACCGTGCAACTAATGAAAAACTGTTTTTT. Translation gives CASSRQAGHRATNEKLFF.

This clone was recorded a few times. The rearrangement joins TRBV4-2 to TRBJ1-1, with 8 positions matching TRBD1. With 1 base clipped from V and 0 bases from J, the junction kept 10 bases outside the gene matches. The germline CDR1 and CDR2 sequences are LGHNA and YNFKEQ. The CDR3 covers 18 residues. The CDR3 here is CASSQGWGQAIMNTEAFF. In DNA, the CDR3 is TGTGCCAGCAGCCAAGGATGGGGACAGGCTATCATGAACACTGAAGCTTTCTTT.

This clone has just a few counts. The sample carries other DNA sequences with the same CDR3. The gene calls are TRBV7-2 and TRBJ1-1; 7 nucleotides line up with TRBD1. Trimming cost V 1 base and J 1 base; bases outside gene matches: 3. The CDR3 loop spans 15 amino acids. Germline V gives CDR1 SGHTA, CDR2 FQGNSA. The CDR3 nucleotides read TGTGCCAGCAGCTTAGTTACAGGGGCGAACACTGAAGCTTTCTTT. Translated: CASSLVTGANTEAFF. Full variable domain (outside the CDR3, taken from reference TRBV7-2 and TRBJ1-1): GAGVSQSPSNKVTEKGKDVELRCDPISGHTALYWYRQSLGQGLEFLIYFQGNSAPDKSGLPSDRFSAERTGGSVSTLTIQRTQQEDSAVYLCASSLVTGANTEAFFGQGTRLTVV.

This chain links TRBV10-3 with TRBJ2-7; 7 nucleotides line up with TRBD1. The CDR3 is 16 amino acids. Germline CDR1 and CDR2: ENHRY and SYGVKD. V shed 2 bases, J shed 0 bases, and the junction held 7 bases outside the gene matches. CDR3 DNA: TGTGCCATCAGTGAGGGAGAGAGACAGGGCTCCTACGAGCAGTACTTC. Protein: CAISEGERQGSYEQYF.

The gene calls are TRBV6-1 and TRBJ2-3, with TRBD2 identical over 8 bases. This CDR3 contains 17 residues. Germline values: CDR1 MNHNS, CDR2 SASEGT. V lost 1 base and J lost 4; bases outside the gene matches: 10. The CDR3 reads CASSEVPSGRGADTQYF. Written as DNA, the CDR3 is TGTGCCAGCAGTGAAGTGCCCAGCGGGAGAGGCGCAGATACGCAGTATTTT.

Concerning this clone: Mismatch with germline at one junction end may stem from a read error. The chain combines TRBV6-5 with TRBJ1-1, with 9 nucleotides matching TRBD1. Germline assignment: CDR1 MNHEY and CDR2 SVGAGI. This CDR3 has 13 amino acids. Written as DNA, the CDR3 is TGTGCCAGCAGCCAAGGGACAGGGAGTGAATCTTTCTTT. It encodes CASSQGTGSESFF.

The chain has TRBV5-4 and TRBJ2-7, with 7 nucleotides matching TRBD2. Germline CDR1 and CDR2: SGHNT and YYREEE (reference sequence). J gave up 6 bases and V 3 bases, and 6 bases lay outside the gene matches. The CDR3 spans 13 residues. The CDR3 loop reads CASSSPASGEQYF. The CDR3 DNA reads TGTGCCAGCAGCTCCCCGGCTAGCGGCGAGCAGTACTTC.

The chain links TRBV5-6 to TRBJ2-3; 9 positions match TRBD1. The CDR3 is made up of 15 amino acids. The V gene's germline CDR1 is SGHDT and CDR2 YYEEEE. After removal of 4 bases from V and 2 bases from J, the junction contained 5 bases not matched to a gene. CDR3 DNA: TGTGCCAGCAGCGGGGGACAGGGAGTCACAGATACGCAGTATTTT. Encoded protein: CASSGGQGVTDTQYF.

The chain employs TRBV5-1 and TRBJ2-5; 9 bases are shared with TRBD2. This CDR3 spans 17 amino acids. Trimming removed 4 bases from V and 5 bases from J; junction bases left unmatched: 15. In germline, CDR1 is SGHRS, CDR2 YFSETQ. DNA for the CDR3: TGCGCCAGCAGCGGCGGCCTACTTGCGGGAGGGGGGGAGACCCAGTACTTC. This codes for CASSGGLLAGGGETQYF. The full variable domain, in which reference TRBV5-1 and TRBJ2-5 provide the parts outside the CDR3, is KAGVTQTPRYLIKTRGQQVTLSCSPISGHRSVSWYQQTPGQGLQFLFEYFSETQRNKGNFPGRFSGRQFSNSRSEMNVSTLELGDSALYLCASSGGLLAGGGETQYFGPGTRLLVL.

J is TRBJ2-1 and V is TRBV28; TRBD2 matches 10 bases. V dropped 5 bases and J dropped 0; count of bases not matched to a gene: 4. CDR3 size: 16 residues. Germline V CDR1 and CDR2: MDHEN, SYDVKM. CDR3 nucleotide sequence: TGTGCCAGCAGTCCGTCTAGCGGGAGCTCCTACAATGAGCAGTTCTTC. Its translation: CASSPSSGSSYNEQFF.

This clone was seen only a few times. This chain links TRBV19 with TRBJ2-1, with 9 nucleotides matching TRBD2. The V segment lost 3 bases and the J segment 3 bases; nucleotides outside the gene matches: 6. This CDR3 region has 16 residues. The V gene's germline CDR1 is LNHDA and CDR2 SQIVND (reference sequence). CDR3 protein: CASSISLAGFYNEQFF. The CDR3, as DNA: TGTGCCAGTAGTATCAGCCTAGCGGGATTCTACAATGAGCAGTTCTTC.

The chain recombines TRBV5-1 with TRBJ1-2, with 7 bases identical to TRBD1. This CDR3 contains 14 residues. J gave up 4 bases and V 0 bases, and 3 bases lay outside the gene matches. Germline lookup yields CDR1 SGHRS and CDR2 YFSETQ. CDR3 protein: CASSLAGTAYGYTF. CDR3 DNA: TGCGCCAGCAGCTTGGCAGGGACAGCCTATGGCTACACCTTC.

The DNA for the CDR3 is TGTGCCAGTAGTATGGGTCCCGGGACAGGAACATACGAGCAGTACTTC. It is translated as CASSMGPGTGTYEQYF. This chain joins TRBV19 and TRBJ2-7; 8 positions match TRBD1. CDR3 length: 16 residues. CDR1 is LNHDA, CDR2 SQIVND, per germline (reference sequence). The junction had 11 bases not matched to a gene; V was cut back by 3 bases and J by 4 bases.

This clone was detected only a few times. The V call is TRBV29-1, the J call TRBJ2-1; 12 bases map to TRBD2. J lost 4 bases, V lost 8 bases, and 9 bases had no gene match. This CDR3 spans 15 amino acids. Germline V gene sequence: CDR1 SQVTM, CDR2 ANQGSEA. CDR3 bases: TGCAGCACCTCGGGACTAGCGGGTGATTACAATGAGCAGTTCTTC. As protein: CSTSGLAGDYNEQFF.